The entry below describes one TCR beta chain. The antigen remains undetermined. This specimen comes from a study of identical twins. General study points: It was out-of-frame TCR alpha sharing in monozygotic twins that models underestimated.

Unique molecular identifiers were in the cDNA, with template-switch universal primer binding. TCRdb re-called the 5' RACE reads through MiXCR, storing one row per CDR3 protein. This sample carries 450,000 to 650,000 distinct CDR3 sequences, approximately 14% of them seen once, and the ten largest clones take around 0.48%. The CDR3 has 14 residues. V lost 3 bases and J 7 bases, leaving 10 bases between the germline ends. Germline loops: CDR1 ENHRY, CDR2 SYGVKD. The same sample was also used in a study of yellow fever vaccine responses in identical twins.

The rearrangement links TRBV10-3 to TRBJ1-6, with D perhaps matching TRBD1 (5 bases). Sequenced input: CD4+ T cells sorted from blood. The source of this sequence is a woman younger than 35 in good health. CDR3 protein: CAISDEGRNSPLHF. The DNA for the CDR3 is TGTGCCATCAGTGACGAGGGGAGGAATTCACCCCTCCACTTT.